The present T cell receptor beta chain was sequenced within a study of blood T cell repertoires in COVID-19. The protocol was immunoSEQ multiplex PCR, while the TCRdb copy is restricted to in-frame clones and leaves out a portion. The sample lists about 140,000 clones, roughly 82% occurring once. With 5 bases clipped from V and 7 bases from J, the junction kept 6 bases outside the gene matches. This CDR3 region has 14 residues. Germline values: CDR1 SGHTA, CDR2 FQGNSA. The chain couples TRBV7-2 to TRBJ2-1, with 9 bases fitting TRBD2. The specimen was peripheral blood. The receptor comes from a human donor in a cohort sampled during active COVID-19. The CDR3 region has the DNA TGTGCCAGCAGCGTGAGCGGGGGGAGGAATGAGCAGTTCTTC. Protein: CASSVSGGRNEQFF.